The entry below describes one T cell receptor beta chain. This clonotype was picked up a small number of times. Its recognized antigen is unknown. No base quality information exists; no much larger clone differs at one position. The cysteine opens and the phenylalanine closes a CDR3 of 15 amino acids. Kept here is only the CDR3 DNA, which spans 45 bases and is read in frame from base 1. Sequences SGHNT (CDR1) and YYREEE (CDR2) are obtained from the germline V gene (reference sequence). Here V drops 4 bases and J drops 1 base, and the junction holds 6 bases not matched to any gene. Library preparation employed multiplex PCR. TCRdb names Illumina HiSeq 4000 as the instrument used. To build TCR beta libraries, CDR3 regions were amplified by Arm-PCR using iRepertoire HTBI primers. Gel purification was performed on PCR products prior to sequencing. In the authors' own workflow: Gene usage analysis of CDR3 amino acid clonotypes relied on the approximately 60 TRBV and over 13 TRBJ segments identified across samples. COPE and FqMerger were used to merge the filtered high-quality paired reads into contigs. BLAST was used to align contigs to IMGT TRBV, TRBD and TRBJ reference genes, and CDR3 was defined according to IMGT. Any clonotype with a frequency above 0.1% was counted as a highly expanded clone. Shannon entropy served as the measure of repertoire diversity, while the Gini coefficient captured V-J evenness. A clonotype found in more than one individual was treated as public. The public reads were reprocessed in TCRdb via fastp at Q25 and MiXCR, keeping in-frame beta chains. Under each unique CDR3 protein, matching rows form one entry showing the most common genes and DNA. The V and J calls and clone size come from TCRdb's table, not from the authors' own analysis. In all, the sample holds about 470,000 distinct CDR3 sequences, and roughly a fifth of those were seen once. The ten largest clones add up to roughly 6.9% of the sample.

This sample is part of a study of regulatory T cells in long-lasting Graves disease (TCRdb year 2021). With regard to the full study: Persistent Graves' disease was defined as antithyroid drug treatment for over 5 years with persistently positive TSH receptor autoantibodies. Patients with persistent Graves' disease were compared with patients with newly diagnosed Graves' disease using TCR sequencing and RNA sequencing of peripheral blood. The study was registered as a clinical trial and conducted in China. A total of around 35 samples underwent TCR sequencing: about 13 from persistent and some 20 from newly diagnosed Graves' disease patients. Antithyroid drugs had been taken for approximately 9.7 years on average by persistent Graves' disease patients in the clinical cohort. The full study reports these points: Compared with newly diagnosed patients, patients with persistent Graves' disease had lower TCR Shannon entropy and fewer highly expanded clones, which suggests clonal expansion. As a limitation, the authors acknowledged that the small sample size may reduce accuracy. A larger number of public clonotypes was shared among persistent patients (fewer than 3,000) than among newly diagnosed patients (about 990). Persistent disease showed preferential use of TRBV28, TRBJ1-2 and TRBJ2-5, whereas newly diagnosed disease favored TRBV20-1 and TRBJ2-1. Only the TCR beta chain was sequenced and analyzed. Only peripheral blood was studied, because thyroid tissue, the primary lesion, was inaccessible.

Sample time point, as interpreted from the label and publication: persistent/refractory GD, antithyroid drugs over 5 years with positive TRAb. For both TCR sequencing and RNA sequencing, RNA was extracted from PBMCs in TRIzol. The diagnosis of Graves' disease was made according to American Thyroid Association guidelines. The patients came from an endocrinology department in Xi'an, China. From each patient, around 9.3 milliliters of peripheral blood was collected into an EDTA anticoagulant tube. PBMCs were isolated by Ficoll Paque Plus density gradient separation without further T cell sorting. An Agilent 2100 Bioanalyzer and agarose gel were used to assess RNA quality, and a NanoDrop 2000 was used to measure RNA concentration.

The chain uses TRBV5-4 and TRBJ2-3, and 7 bases in between align with TRBD2. This TCR came from a female donor with Graves disease. The specimen was peripheral blood mononuclear cells (PBMCs), collected when the disease was refractory, from a patient treated with antithyroid drugs. The CDR3 protein: CASSPPAGGTDTQYF. The base sequence is TGTGCCAGCAGCCCCCCTGCGGGGGGCACAGATACGCAGTATTTT.